This T cell receptor (beta chain) appears in the sequencing data of a study of PD-1 blockade in mismatch repair-deficient tumors. Libraries were prepared by immunoSEQ multiplex PCR; TCRdb keeps only in-frame clonotypes and omits some of them. This sample carries roughly 120,000 clones, 65% to 80% of them seen once, and the ten largest clones take approximately 4.7%. Note on this clone: The antigen is unknown.

TCRs were sequenced from a few patients responding to pembrolizumab. Germline CDR1 is MNHEY and CDR2 is SVGAGI. Between the trimmed V and J ends, which lost 2 bases and 0 bases, there was a span of 13 bases. The CDR3 is made up of 16 amino acids. Points from the study as a whole: Rapid post-treatment expansion, then contraction, generally preceding radiologic response, marked tumor-resident clones.

This chain uses TRBV6-5 with TRBJ1-2, with D tentatively TRBD1 (5 bases). The source material was peripheral blood, sampled 60 weeks after starting pembrolizumab. This TCR derives from an adult with mismatch repair-deficient cancer. The CDR3 coding sequence is TGTGCCAGCAGTTACCGCCGGGACGTAGCTAACTATGGCTACACCTTC. Translation gives CASSYRRDVANYGYTF.